This T cell receptor (beta chain) was sequenced during a study of cytomegalovirus exposure and HLA in healthy donors. The CDR3 is 12 amino acids. Germline V gene lookup returns CDR1 SGHNT and CDR2 YENEEA. The V segment lost 10 bases and the J segment 5 bases; nucleotides outside the gene matches: 3. The PCR ran on 60 Vbeta and 13 Jbeta primers. The data were produced by immunoSEQ multiplex PCR, yet TCRdb's version contains in-frame clones alone and is incomplete. The table lists more than 150,000 clones, roughly 78% of them singletons, with 0.65% in the top ten. The sequence was collected from a boy between 10 and 17 years old in good health and CMV-seronegative. V gene TRBV11-3 combines with J gene TRBJ2-2; 8 bases map to TRBD1. The specimen was PBMCs. CDR3 in amino acids: CATDRGTGELFF. The CDR3 region has the DNA TGTGCCACTGACAGGGGAACCGGGGAGCTGTTTTTT.